The 20 T cell receptor beta chains listed next were all sequenced from one sample in a study of control samples from healthy donors and cancer patients. Profiling relied on immunoSEQ multiplex PCR, and the TCRdb table lists in-frame clones only, not all of them. The sample yields fewer than 150,000 clones, around 90% seen once. Sequenced input: blood. These receptors originate from a man in his late teens or twenties in good health.

This clone has a single count. This chain links TRBV18 with TRBJ2-7; tentative D call: TRBD2 (5 bases). This CDR3 has 14 residues. Trimming left V 2 bases short and J 4 bases short, with 12 bases between. The V gene's germline CDR1 is KGHSH and CDR2 LQKENI. The CDR3 region is CASSPMMGDYEQYF. DNA for the CDR3: TGTGCCAGCTCACCAATGATGGGAGATTACGAGCAGTACTTC.

This chain uses TRBV5-6 with TRBJ1-1; tentative D call: TRBD1 (6 bases). Germline V lookup: CDR1 SGHDT, CDR2 YYEEEE. This CDR3 is built from 15 residues. The ends were cut back, 1 base at V and 1 base at J, with 11 bases in the middle. In DNA, the CDR3 is TGTGCCAGCAGCTTGAGCGGGGGCACGAACACTGAAGCTTTCTTT. This sequence encodes CASSLSGGTNTEAFF.

V and J are TRBV11-2 and TRBJ2-1; D gene unclear. The CDR3 spans 14 residues. V was clipped by 3 bases and J by 0 bases, with 6 bases between them. Germline CDR1 and CDR2: SGHAT and FQNNGV. The CDR3 DNA sequence: TGTGCCAGCAGCTTCGGAAGCTCCTACAATGAGCAGTTCTTC. Translating gives CASSFGSSYNEQFF.

V is TRBV27 and J is TRBJ1-2; TRBD1 matches at 8 bases. The CDR3 has 15 amino acids. In germline, CDR1 is MNHEY, CDR2 SMNVEV (reference sequence). With V trimmed by 3 bases and J by 3 bases, 6 bases remained unmatched. The CDR3 nucleotides read TGTGCCAGCAGTTTTCTCACAGGGGGTCACTATGGCTACACCTTC. Translation: CASSFLTGGHYGYTF.

This clone was seen ten or more times. The chain links TRBV5-1 to TRBJ2-1; 11 nucleotides agree with TRBD1. Trimming at V came to 4 bases and at J to 2 bases, leaving 2 bases not matched to a gene. The CDR3 covers 15 residues. Per germline, CDR1 SGHRS and CDR2 YFSETQ. The CDR3 DNA follows: TGCGCCAGCAGCCAGGGACAGGGGGCCTACAATGAGCAGTTCTTC. It encodes CASSQGQGAYNEQFF. The whole variable domain, filled in from reference TRBV5-1 and TRBJ2-1, reads KAGVTQTPRYLIKTRGQQVTLSCSPISGHRSVSWYQQTPGQGLQFLFEYFSETQRNKGNFPGRFSGRQFSNSRSEMNVSTLELGDSALYLCASSQGQGAYNEQFFGPGTRLTVL.

This clone was seen a handful of times. This chain joins TRBV3-1 (or the pseudogene TRBV3-2) and TRBJ1-5, with 7 bases fitting TRBD1. V gave up 3 bases and J gave up 4 bases; unmatched junction bases: 9. CDR1 LGHDT and CDR2 YNNKEL come from the germline V gene (reference sequence). The CDR3 sequence is 16 residues long. The CDR3 region has the DNA TGTGCCAGCAGCCACGCAGACAGGGTAGGGAATCAGCCCCAGCATTTT. It is translated as CASSHADRVGNQPQHF.

This clone appeared a single time. The CDR3 spells CASTADSYNNQPQHF. The CDR3 DNA reads as TGTGCCAGTACCGCCGACAGTTATAACAATCAGCCCCAGCATTTT. The chain links TRBV19 to TRBJ1-5; possibly TRBD1 for D (5 bases). V was clipped by 7 bases and J by 3 bases, with 16 bases between them. This CDR3 spans 15 amino acids. Germline assignment: CDR1 LNHDA and CDR2 SQIVND (reference sequence).

The table lists this clone with a count of one. This chain joins TRBV5-4 and TRBJ2-2, with D possibly TRBD1 on 6 matching bases. The CDR3 consists of 15 residues. The ends were cut back, 6 bases at V and 6 bases at J, with 18 bases in the middle. Germline assignment: CDR1 SGHNT and CDR2 YYREEE (reference sequence). CDR3: CASKQSYAGAGELFF. Here the CDR3 DNA reads TGTGCCAGCAAACAGAGCTACGCAGGGGCCGGGGAGCTGTTTTTT.

The gene calls are TRBV12-3 or TRBV12-4 and TRBJ1-3, with TRBD1 matching 9 bases. Trimming removed 8 bases from V and 6 bases from J; junction bases left unmatched: 2. The CDR3 length is 12 residues. The CDR3 sequence: CASGTGTNTIYF. The DNA for the CDR3 is TGTGCCAGCGGGACAGGGACAAACACCATATATTTT.

The chain uses TRBV19 and TRBJ1-1; D is undetermined. Trimming cost V 2 bases and J 8 bases, with 6 bases left between them. CDR3 length: 11 amino acids. Germline V gene sequence: CDR1 LNHDA, CDR2 SQIVND (reference sequence). CDR3 DNA: TGTGCCAGTAGTATACGGGCAGAAGCTTTCTTT. This sequence encodes CASSIRAEAFF.

The chain combines TRBV18 with TRBJ1-2; the D gene is possibly TRBD1 (5 bases). Trimming removed 8 bases from V and 2 bases from J, with 12 bases in between. This CDR3 contains 13 residues. Germline V CDR1 and CDR2: KGHSH, LQKENI. The CDR3 loop reads CASPRPGNYGYTF. The CDR3 region has the DNA TGTGCCAGCCCCCGCCCAGGGAACTATGGCTACACCTTC.

V gene TRBV5-6 combines with J gene TRBJ1-2; 7 positions agree with TRBD1. J was trimmed by 3 bases and V by 2 bases; bases with no gene match: 1. The CDR3 length is 13 residues. Germline values: CDR1 SGHDT, CDR2 YYEEEE. The CDR3 bases are TGTGCCAGCAGCTTAGGGACAGACTATGGCTACACCTTC. It encodes CASSLGTDYGYTF.

The gene calls are TRBV7-9 and TRBJ1-2; possibly TRBD1 for D (5 bases). Germline lookup yields CDR1 SEHNR and CDR2 FQNEAQ (reference sequence). The CDR3 consists of 16 residues. V lost 4 bases to trimming and J lost 6 bases, with 21 bases between them. The CDR3 loop reads CASSSSRDPTDHGYTF. In nucleotides, the CDR3 is TGTGCCAGCAGCTCATCCCGGGACCCCACAGACCATGGCTACACCTTC.

This clone was counted once. The chain employs TRBV7-9 and TRBJ1-4; 9 bases match TRBD1. The CDR3 covers 15 residues. The germline V gene has CDR1 SEHNR and CDR2 FQNEAQ (reference sequence). J gave up 5 bases and V 3 bases, and 4 bases lay outside the gene matches. Here the CDR3 reads CASSFNRGRNEKLFF. DNA of the CDR3: TGTGCCAGCAGCTTCAACAGGGGGCGGAATGAAAAACTGTTTTTT.

As for this clone: The germline gene is not matched at one end of the junction; a read error may be the cause. The rearrangement uses TRBV20-1 and TRBJ1-2; no firm D call. The CDR3 extends over 10 amino acids. Germline V lookup: CDR1 DFQATT, CDR2 SNEGSKA (reference sequence). The CDR3 DNA sequence: TGCAGCCTTCTTGGGGTACCCGGTTCCTTC. This gives the protein CSLLGVPGSF.

This chain joins TRBV25-1 and TRBJ1-2, with TRBD1 identical over 11 bases. Germline V lookup: CDR1 MGHDK, CDR2 SYGVNS. The CDR3 covers 13 residues. Unmatched junction bases numbered 3, after V lost 5 bases and J lost 7 bases. In DNA, the CDR3 is TGTGCCAGCAGTACGGACAGGGGGCTTGGCTACACCTTC. Translation: CASSTDRGLGYTF.

CDR3 sequence: CAISELTGFGQPQHF. CDR3 sequence (DNA): TGTGCCATCAGTGAGTTGACAGGGTTCGGGCAGCCCCAGCATTTT. This chain links TRBV10-3 with TRBJ1-5, with 7 nucleotides matching TRBD1. Unmatched junction bases numbered 7, after V lost 1 base and J lost 7 bases. The CDR3 extends over 15 amino acids. Germline V gives CDR1 ENHRY, CDR2 SYGVKD.

V and J are TRBV5-1 and TRBJ1-6, with 9 bases that match TRBD1. V lost 5 bases to trimming and J lost 9 bases; unmatched junction nucleotides: 6. The germline CDR1 and CDR2 sequences are SGHRS and YFSETQ. The CDR3 has 14 residues. In DNA form, the CDR3 reads TGCGCCAGCAGGCGGACAGGGGAGGTTTCACCCCTCCACTTT. Translated, it gives CASRRTGEVSPLHF.

This chain links TRBV6-1 with TRBJ1-1; no firm D call. The V and J ends lost 2 bases and 4 bases respectively, with 8 bases between them. This CDR3 spans 13 amino acids. Germline CDR1 is MNHNS and CDR2 is SASEGT. The DNA for the CDR3 is TGTGCCAGCAGTGAATGGGGAGGCACTGAAGCTTTCTTT. This codes for CASSEWGGTEAFF.

V gene TRBV4-1 combines with J gene TRBJ2-4, with D hard to call. Germline loops: CDR1 MGHRA, CDR2 YSYEKL. Trimming removed 4 bases from V and 0 bases from J, with 10 bases in between. This CDR3 is built from 15 residues. This CDR3 is CASSPSVLAKNIQYF. In DNA form, the CDR3 reads TGCGCCAGCAGCCCGTCAGTTTTAGCCAAAAACATTCAGTACTTC.